This T cell receptor (beta chain) was captured by sequencing in a study of shared clonotypes between healthy human individuals (dated by TCRdb to 2018 to 2020). For the wider study: Three men and two women, aged 18 to 49 years, made up the cohort. Different laboratories and diverse techniques were used to prepare libraries and sequence TCR repertoires, to increase sequencing depth and limit assay-specific biases. Blood TCR repertoires of about five healthy adults were deeply sequenced to estimate repertoire size and the extent of clonotype sharing between individuals. Each donor's leukapheresis produced roughly between roughly 0.85 and 9 billion PBMCs. Beyond this particular receptor, the publication reports: The genetic and exposure-history diversity represented was limited by the small number of donors. Pairwise subsampling indicated that sequencing depth was expected to affect the degree of clonotype sharing among donors. Sampling was limited to blood, and TCR repertoires in tissue likely differ from TCR repertoires in blood.

TCR CDR3 regions were amplified from genomic DNA by multiplex PCR using the deep immunoSEQ assay. Genomic DNA extracted from each cell subset was distributed evenly over all wells of several immunoSEQ 96-well plates, and each plate served as one replicate. Each replicate PCR for unsorted PBMC received about 0.3 ug genomic DNA, equal to 30,000 to 35,000 T cell genomes. Unsorted PBMC genomic DNA was sequenced across ten immunoSEQ deep assay plates. Purified libraries were quantified with a Qubit 3.0 fluorometer, sized on a Bioanalyzer 2100, and re-quantified with the KAPA Library Quantification kit. Every immunoSEQ 96-well plate was sequenced on a separate single-read 150-cycle Illumina NextSeq 550 flow cell. The original pipeline was this. Because the immunoSEQ output held only junctional sequences and lacked quality scores, the filtering could not match the filtering applied to full-length reads. Sequences were annotated with PyIR, a Python wrapper for IgBLAST v1.9, using IMGT germline references to assign V/J genes and CDR3. Reads were removed for weak V/J assignments (E-value above 1e-6), missing CDR3, stop codons, out-of-frame junctions, or ambiguous translated residues. V3J clonotypes were defined as sequences sharing an identical inferred V gene, J gene, and CDR3 amino acid sequence. To compute the percentage overlap between repertoires, the number of shared unique clonotypes was divided by the size of the smaller repertoire. Three approaches were used to assess repertoire richness: RTK rarefaction, the Chao1 estimator, and Recon v2.1 estimates of unobserved clonotypes. TCRdb carries this immuneACCESS record with in-frame sequences only. Its versions omit some clonotypes, under half of them owing to an unresolved V gene in the studies checked, with the rest unexplained. D and trimming come from the DNA, and the V and J calls and clone size come from that table. Here the sample has fewer than 650,000 clones; approximately 80% occur a single time. The ten largest account for approximately 13% of the sample.

Healthy HIV-negative adults with no recently reported acute infections or vaccinations were included as donors. Every donor was a Caucasian adult residing in Nashville, Tennessee, USA. For unsorted samples, around 90 million PBMCs were counted, and genomic DNA was extracted using the QIAamp DNA Blood Mini kit. Blood was obtained by leukapheresis, after which PBMCs were separated by Ficoll-Histopaque density gradient centrifugation and cryopreserved in liquid nitrogen vapor phase. This clone was seen only once. Its antigen has not been determined. No base qualities exist here, and no much larger clone lies one base off it. The junction carries 8 bases between V and J, which are trimmed by 3 bases and 8 bases respectively. The CDR3 numbers 12 residues from cysteine through phenylalanine. Of the read, only the CDR3 DNA is kept; its 36 bases are in frame from base 1. Looking up the germline V gene yields CDR1 SNHLY and CDR2 FYNNEI.

The TCR comes from a woman between 35 and 50 years old in good health. Some clones in this sample may be carry-over from other donors' samples. The sequenced sample consisted of PBMCs. The sequence joins TRBV2 to TRBJ2-1; the D gene cannot be resolved reliably. The CDR3 in this case is CASSDGFDEQFF. The nucleotide sequence is given as TGTGCCAGCAGTGATGGTTTTGATGAGCAGTTCTTC. Beyond the CDR3, the reference TRBV2 and TRBJ2-1 genes provide the residues; the full variable domain reads: EPEVTQTPSHQVTQMGQEVILRCVPISNHLYFYWYRQILGQKVEFLVSFYNNEISEKSEIFDDQFSVERPDGSNFTLKIRSTKLEDSAMYFCASSDGFDEQFFGPGTRLTVL.